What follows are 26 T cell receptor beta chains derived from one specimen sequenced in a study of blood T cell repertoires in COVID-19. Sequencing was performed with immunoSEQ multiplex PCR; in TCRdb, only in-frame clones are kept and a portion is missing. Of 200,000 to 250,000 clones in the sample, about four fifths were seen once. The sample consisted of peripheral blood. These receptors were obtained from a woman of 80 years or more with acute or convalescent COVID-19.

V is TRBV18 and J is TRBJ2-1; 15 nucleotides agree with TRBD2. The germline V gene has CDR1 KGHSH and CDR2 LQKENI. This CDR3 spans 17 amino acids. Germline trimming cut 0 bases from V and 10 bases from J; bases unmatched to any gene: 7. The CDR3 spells CASSPPTWTSGGAEQFF. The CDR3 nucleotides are TGTGCCAGCTCACCACCAACTTGGACTAGCGGGGGGGCCGAGCAGTTCTTC. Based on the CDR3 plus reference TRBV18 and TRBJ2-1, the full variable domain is NAGVMQNPRHLVRRRGQEARLRCSPMKGHSHVYWYRQLPEEGLKFMVYLQKENIIDESGMPKERFSAEFPKEGPSILRIQQVVRGDSAAYFCASSPPTWTSGGAEQFFGPGTRLTVL.

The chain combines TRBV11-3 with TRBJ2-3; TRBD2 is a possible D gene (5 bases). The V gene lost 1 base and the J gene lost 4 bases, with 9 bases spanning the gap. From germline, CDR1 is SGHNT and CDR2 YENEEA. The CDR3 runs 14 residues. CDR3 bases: TGTGCCAGCAGCTTAGGAGGGAGAGCAGATACGCAGTATTTT. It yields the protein CASSLGGRADTQYF.

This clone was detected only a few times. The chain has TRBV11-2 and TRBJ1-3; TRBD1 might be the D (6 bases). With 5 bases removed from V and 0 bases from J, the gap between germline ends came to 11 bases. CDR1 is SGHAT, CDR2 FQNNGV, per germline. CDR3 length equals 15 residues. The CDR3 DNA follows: TGTGCCAGCAGCGAAGGACAGTACTCTGGAAACACCATATATTTT. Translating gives CASSEGQYSGNTIYF.

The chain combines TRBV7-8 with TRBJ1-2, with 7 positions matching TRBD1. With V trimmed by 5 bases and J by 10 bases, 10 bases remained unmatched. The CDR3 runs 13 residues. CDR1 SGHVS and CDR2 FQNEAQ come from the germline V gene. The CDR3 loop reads CASSLEGQRDYTF. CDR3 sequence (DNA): TGTGCCAGCAGCCTAGAGGGACAGAGGGACTACACCTTC.

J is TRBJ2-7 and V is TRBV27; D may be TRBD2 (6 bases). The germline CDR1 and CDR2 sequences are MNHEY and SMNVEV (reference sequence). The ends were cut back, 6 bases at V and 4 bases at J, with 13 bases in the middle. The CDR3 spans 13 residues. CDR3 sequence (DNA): TGTGCCAGCAGGCCCCAGGCGGGGTACGAGCAGTACTTC. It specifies CASRPQAGYEQYF.

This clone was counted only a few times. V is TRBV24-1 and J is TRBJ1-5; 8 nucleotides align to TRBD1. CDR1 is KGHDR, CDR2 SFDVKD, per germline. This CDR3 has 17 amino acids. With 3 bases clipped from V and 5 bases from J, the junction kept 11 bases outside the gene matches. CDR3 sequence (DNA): TGTGCCACCAGTGATCCCTGGACAGGGACTGGTGATCAGCCCCAGCATTTT. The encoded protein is CATSDPWTGTGDQPQHF.

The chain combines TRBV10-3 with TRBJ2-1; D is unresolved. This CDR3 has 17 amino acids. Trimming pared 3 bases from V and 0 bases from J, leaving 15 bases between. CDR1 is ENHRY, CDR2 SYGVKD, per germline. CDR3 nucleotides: TGTGCCATCAGTGACGCTCACACACCCAGCTCCTACAATGAGCAGTTCTTC. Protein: CAISDAHTPSSYNEQFF.

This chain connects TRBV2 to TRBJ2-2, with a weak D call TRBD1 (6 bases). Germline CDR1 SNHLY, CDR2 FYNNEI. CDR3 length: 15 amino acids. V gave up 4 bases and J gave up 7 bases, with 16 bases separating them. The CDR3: CASSAYRAGNGELFF. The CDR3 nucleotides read TGTGCCAGCAGTGCGTACAGGGCAGGGAACGGGGAGCTGTTTTTT.

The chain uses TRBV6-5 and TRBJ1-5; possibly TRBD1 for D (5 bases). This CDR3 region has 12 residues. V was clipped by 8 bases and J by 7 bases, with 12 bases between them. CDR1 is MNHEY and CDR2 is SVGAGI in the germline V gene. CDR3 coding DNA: TGTGCCAGCGGGGGGTTCCCCCAGCCCCAGCATTTT. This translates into CASGGFPQPQHF.

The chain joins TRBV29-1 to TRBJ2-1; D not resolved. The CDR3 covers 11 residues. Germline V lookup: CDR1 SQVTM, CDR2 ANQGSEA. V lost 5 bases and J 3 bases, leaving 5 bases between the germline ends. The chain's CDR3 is CSVTVYNEQFF. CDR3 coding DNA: TGCAGCGTTACGGTCTACAATGAGCAGTTCTTC.

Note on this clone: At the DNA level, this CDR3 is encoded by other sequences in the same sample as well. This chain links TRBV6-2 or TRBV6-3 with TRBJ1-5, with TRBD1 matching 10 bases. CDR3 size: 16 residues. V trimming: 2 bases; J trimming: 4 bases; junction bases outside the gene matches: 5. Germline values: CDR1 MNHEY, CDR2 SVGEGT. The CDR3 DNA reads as TGTGCCAGCAGTTACCCGCCGGGACAGGGGAATCAGCCCCAGCATTTT. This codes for CASSYPPGQGNQPQHF.

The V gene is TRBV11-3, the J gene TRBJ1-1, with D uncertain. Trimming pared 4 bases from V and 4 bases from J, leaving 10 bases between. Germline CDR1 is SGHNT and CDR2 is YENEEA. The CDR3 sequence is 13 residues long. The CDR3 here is CASSSLSSTEAFF. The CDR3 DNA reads TGTGCCAGCAGCTCCCTGAGTAGCACTGAAGCTTTCTTT.

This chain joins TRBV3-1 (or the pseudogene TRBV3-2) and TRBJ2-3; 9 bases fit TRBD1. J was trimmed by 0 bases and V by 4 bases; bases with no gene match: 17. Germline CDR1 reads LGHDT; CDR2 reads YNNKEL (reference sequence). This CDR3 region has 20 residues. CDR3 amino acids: CASSRSWGTGTTGSTDTQYF. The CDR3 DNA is TGTGCCAGCAGCCGAAGCTGGGGGACAGGGACCACGGGCAGCACAGATACGCAGTATTTT.

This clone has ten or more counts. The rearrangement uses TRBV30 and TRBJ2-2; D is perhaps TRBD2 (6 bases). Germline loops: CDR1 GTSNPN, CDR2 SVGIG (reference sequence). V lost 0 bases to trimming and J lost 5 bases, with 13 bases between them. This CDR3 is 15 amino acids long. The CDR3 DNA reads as TGTGCCTGGAGTGTAGGGTGGGGGAGGACCGGGGAGCTGTTTTTT. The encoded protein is CAWSVGWGRTGELFF.

CDR3 sequence: CASSLAGLGEKLFF. The CDR3 coding sequence is TGTGCCAGCAGCTTAGCGGGACTGGGGGAAAAACTGTTTTTT. The V gene is TRBV7-9, the J gene TRBJ1-4; perhaps TRBD1 as D (5 bases). Looked up from germline, CDR1 is SEHNR and CDR2 is FQNEAQ (reference sequence). The CDR3 is 14 residues long. Trimming cost V 0 bases and J 8 bases, with 10 bases left between them.

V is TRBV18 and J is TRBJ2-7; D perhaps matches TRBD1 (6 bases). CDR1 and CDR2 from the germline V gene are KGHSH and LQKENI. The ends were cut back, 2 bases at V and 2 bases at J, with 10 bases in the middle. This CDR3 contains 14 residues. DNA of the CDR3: TGTGCCAGCTCACCAGCCGGGACACCCTACGAGCAGTACTTC. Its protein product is CASSPAGTPYEQYF.

The CDR3 sequence: CAWRHLTAYRDYGYTF. For the CDR3, the DNA is TGTGCCTGGAGGCACTTGACGGCGTACAGGGACTATGGCTACACCTTC. The chain joins TRBV30 to TRBJ1-2; possibly TRBD1 for D (6 bases). The CDR3 runs to 16 residues. The V and J ends lost 3 bases and 3 bases respectively, with 20 bases between them. Germline CDR1 is GTSNPN and CDR2 is SVGIG (reference sequence).

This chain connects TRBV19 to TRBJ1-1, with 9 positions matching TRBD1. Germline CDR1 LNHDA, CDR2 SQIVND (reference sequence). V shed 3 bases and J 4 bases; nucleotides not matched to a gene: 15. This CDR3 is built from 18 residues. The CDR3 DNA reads TGTGCCAGTAGTATCGTCGCCCAATGGGGACAGGGACCCACTGAAGCTTTCTTT. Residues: CASSIVAQWGQGPTEAFF.

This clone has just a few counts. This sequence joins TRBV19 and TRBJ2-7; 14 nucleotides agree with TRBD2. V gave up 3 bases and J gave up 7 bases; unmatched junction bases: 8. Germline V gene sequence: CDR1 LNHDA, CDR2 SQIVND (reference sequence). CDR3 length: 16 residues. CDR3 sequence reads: CASSIGLAGGTSEQYF. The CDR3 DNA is TGTGCCAGTAGTATCGGACTAGCGGGGGGTACTTCGGAGCAGTACTTC.

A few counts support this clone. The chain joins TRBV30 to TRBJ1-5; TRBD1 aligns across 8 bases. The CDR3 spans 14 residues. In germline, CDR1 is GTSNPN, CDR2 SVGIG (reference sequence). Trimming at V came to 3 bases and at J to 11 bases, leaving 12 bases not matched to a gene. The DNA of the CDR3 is TGTGCCTGGAGCTCCGGACAGGGTCCAGGGGCCCAGCATTTT. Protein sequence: CAWSSGQGPGAQHF.

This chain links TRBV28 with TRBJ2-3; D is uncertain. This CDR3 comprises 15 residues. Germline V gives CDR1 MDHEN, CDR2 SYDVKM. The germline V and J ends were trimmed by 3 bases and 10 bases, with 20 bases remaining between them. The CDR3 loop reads CASSFLRSFRNAQYF. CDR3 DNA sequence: TGTGCCAGCAGTTTTTTGCGAAGCTTCCGAAACGCGCAGTATTTT.

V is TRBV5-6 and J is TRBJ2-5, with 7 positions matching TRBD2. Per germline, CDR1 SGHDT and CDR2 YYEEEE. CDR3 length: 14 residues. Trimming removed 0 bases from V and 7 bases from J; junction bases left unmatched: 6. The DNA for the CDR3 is TGTGCCAGCAGCTTGGGACTAGCCGTGGGGACCCAGTACTTC. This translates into CASSLGLAVGTQYF.

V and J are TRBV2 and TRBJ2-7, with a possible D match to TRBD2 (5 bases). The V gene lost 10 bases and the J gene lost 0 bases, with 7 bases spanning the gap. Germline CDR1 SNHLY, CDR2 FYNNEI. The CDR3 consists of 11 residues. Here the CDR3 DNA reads TGTGCCACTAGCATCTCCTACGAGCAGTACTTC. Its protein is CATSISYEQYF.

The CDR3 sequence is CAISELRSGESDGYTF. DNA of the CDR3: TGTGCCATCAGTGAGTTAAGGTCAGGGGAGAGCGATGGCTACACCTTC. The genes are TRBV10-3 and TRBJ1-2; TRBD1 might be the D (6 bases). Looked up from germline, CDR1 is ENHRY and CDR2 is SYGVKD. CDR3 length equals 16 residues. Trimming shortened V by 1 base and J by 6 bases, and 18 bases separated the two germline ends.

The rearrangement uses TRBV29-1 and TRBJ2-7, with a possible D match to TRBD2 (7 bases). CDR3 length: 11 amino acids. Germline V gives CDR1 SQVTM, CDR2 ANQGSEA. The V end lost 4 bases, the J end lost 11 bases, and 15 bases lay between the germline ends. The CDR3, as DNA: TGCAGCGTTGGACAGGCGGGGGAGGAGTACTTC. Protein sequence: CSVGQAGEEYF.

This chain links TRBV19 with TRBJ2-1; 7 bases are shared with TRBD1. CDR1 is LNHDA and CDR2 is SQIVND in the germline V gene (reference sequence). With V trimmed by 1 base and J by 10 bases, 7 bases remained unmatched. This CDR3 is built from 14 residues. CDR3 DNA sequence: TGTGCCAGTAGTATAGGGCGAGGGGGCTGGGAGCAGTTCTTC. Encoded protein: CASSIGRGGWEQFF.